This passage covers 8 T cell receptor beta chains from one sample sequenced in a study of blood T cell repertoires in COVID-19. Sequencing was performed with immunoSEQ multiplex PCR; in TCRdb, only in-frame clones are kept and a portion is missing. The data contain about 240,000 clones, around 80% of them singletons. The source material was peripheral blood. Receptors were obtained from a woman younger than 30 with acute or convalescent COVID-19.

The chain recombines TRBV29-1 with TRBJ2-5; 11 positions agree with TRBD1. The junction had 23 bases not matched to a gene; V was cut back by 3 bases and J by 2 bases. The CDR3 is 21 amino acids. Germline V lookup: CDR1 SQVTM, CDR2 ANQGSEA. The CDR3 coding sequence is TGCAGCGTTGAGGGTGGGTTTACCGGACAGGGGGCTCGTCGATGGCAAGAGACCCAGTACTTC. The encoded protein is CSVEGGFTGQGARRWQETQYF.

V and J are TRBV21-1 and TRBJ2-3; the table's D call TRBD2 went unverified against the DNA. TRBV21-1 is shown as a pseudogene. There are 19 residues in the CDR3. The CDR3 DNA follows: TGTGCCAGCAGCAAAGCGCTTTGTATAGCGGGAGGGAGCACAGATACGCAGTATTTT. Translation gives CASSKALCIAGGSTDTQYF.

This clone was recorded only once. This chain links TRBV5-6 with TRBJ2-7; 7 nucleotides agree with TRBD1. The CDR3 covers 16 residues. The V gene end was trimmed by 2 bases and the J gene end by 3 bases; junction bases not matched to a gene: 11. CDR1 is SGHDT, CDR2 YYEEEE, per germline. The CDR3 sequence is CASSLDGTVRLYEQYF. In nucleotides, the CDR3 is TGTGCCAGCAGCTTAGACGGGACAGTGAGACTCTACGAGCAGTACTTC.

This chain uses TRBV28 with TRBJ1-6; 8 bases are a match to TRBD1. The V and J ends lost 4 bases and 8 bases, in that order; junction bases with no gene match: 7. Germline V gene lookup returns CDR1 MDHEN and CDR2 SYDVKM. There are 15 residues in the CDR3. The CDR3 spells CASSYIPGQDSPLHF. The CDR3 nucleotides are TGTGCCAGCAGTTACATACCGGGACAGGATTCACCCCTCCACTTT.

The rearrangement uses TRBV12-3 or TRBV12-4 and TRBJ2-2; D not resolved. CDR3 length equals 13 residues. The V end was cut by 2 bases, the J end by 9 bases, with 10 bases between. The DNA for the CDR3 is TGTGCCAGCAGTTTAACCGAGAGTTGGGAGCTGTTTTTT. It translates to CASSLTESWELFF.

The chain links TRBV30 to TRBJ2-1; 10 bases fit TRBD2. Germline assignment: CDR1 GTSNPN and CDR2 SVGIG (reference sequence). The CDR3 is made up of 15 amino acids. V lost 8 bases and J lost 3; bases outside the gene matches: 10. The chain's CDR3 is CARTRTSGLYNEQFF. The CDR3 DNA is TGTGCCCGAACCCGGACTAGCGGACTCTACAATGAGCAGTTCTTC.

The V and J genes are TRBV29-1 and TRBJ2-1; possible D gene TRBD2, 6 bases. Trimming pared 6 bases from V and 5 bases from J, leaving 14 bases between. Germline CDR1 SQVTM, CDR2 ANQGSEA. CDR3 length: 13 amino acids. For the CDR3, the DNA is TGCAGCGTACCTAGCGCGTCTAACAATGAGCAGTTCTTC. This encodes CSVPSASNNEQFF.

The chain combines TRBV4-3 with TRBJ2-1; perhaps TRBD2 as D (5 bases). The germline V and J ends were trimmed by 0 bases and 7 bases, with 10 bases remaining between them. The germline V gene has CDR1 LGHNA and CDR2 YSLEER. The CDR3 loop spans 14 amino acids. The DNA of the CDR3 is TGCGCCAGCAGCCAAGATTGGACTGGAAATGAGCAGTTCTTC. It encodes CASSQDWTGNEQFF.